Each of the 14 T cell receptor beta chains below was sequenced from the same sample in a study of blood T cell repertoires in COVID-19. The table came from immunoSEQ multiplex PCR; TCRdb's copy has only in-frame clones and leaves some out. The profile covers tens of thousands of clones, with around nine tenths appearing a single time and roughly 3.5% taken by the ten largest. Source material: peripheral blood. The source of these receptors is a woman in her 70s with acute or convalescent COVID-19.

The genes are TRBV5-1 and TRBJ2-3, with 16 nucleotides matching TRBD2. Germline loops: CDR1 SGHRS, CDR2 YFSETQ. CDR3 length: 17 residues. J lost 3 bases, V lost 4 bases, and 5 bases had no gene match. The CDR3 DNA follows: TGCGCCAGCAGCCCGGGGACTAGCGGGGGGGGAACAGATACGCAGTATTTT. This codes for CASSPGTSGGGTDTQYF. The full variable domain, its missing parts supplied by reference TRBV5-1 and TRBJ2-3, is KAGVTQTPRYLIKTRGQQVTLSCSPISGHRSVSWYQQTPGQGLQFLFEYFSETQRNKGNFPGRFSGRQFSNSRSEMNVSTLELGDSALYLCASSPGTSGGGTDTQYFGPGTRLTVL.

The V and J genes are TRBV24-1 and TRBJ2-2, with a tentative D call TRBD2 (5 bases). Trimming removed 5 bases at V and 1 base at J, with 10 bases between. The CDR3 is made up of 15 amino acids. Germline values: CDR1 KGHDR, CDR2 SFDVKD. This CDR3 reads CATSGTEGNTGELFF. In nucleotides, the CDR3 is TGTGCCACCAGTGGTACTGAGGGGAACACCGGGGAGCTGTTTTTT.

The rearrangement joins TRBV19 to TRBJ2-1; 8 nucleotides match TRBD2. J was trimmed by 8 bases and V by 2 bases; bases with no gene match: 8. CDR1 and CDR2 (germline): LNHDA, SQIVND (reference sequence). The CDR3 is made up of 15 amino acids. The CDR3 region has the DNA TGTGCCAGTAGTATATCCGGGACTAGTAGCTATGAGCAGTTCTTC. Its protein product is CASSISGTSSYEQFF. Filled out from reference TRBV19 and TRBJ2-1, the complete variable domain reads DGGITQSPKYLFRKEGQNVTLSCEQNLNHDAMYWYRQDPGQGLRLIYYSQIVNDFQKGDIAEGYSVSREKKESFPLTVTSAQKNPTAFYLCASSISGTSSYEQFFGPGTRLTVL.

This sequence joins TRBV23-1 and TRBJ2-3; no clear D. TRBV23-1 counts as an open reading frame of uncertain function. CDR3 length: 19 residues. V lost 0 bases, J lost 0 bases, and 19 bases lay in between. CDR3 region: CASSQSFPGEKASTDTQYF. DNA for the CDR3: TGCGCCAGCAGTCAATCGTTCCCAGGCGAGAAGGCTAGCACAGATACGCAGTATTTT.

The chain employs TRBV19 and TRBJ1-6; 7 nucleotides align to TRBD1. The V and J ends lost 3 bases and 6 bases, in that order; junction bases with no gene match: 2. The V gene's germline CDR1 is LNHDA and CDR2 SQIVND (reference sequence). This CDR3 is built from 14 residues. In DNA form, the CDR3 reads TGTGCCAGTAGTATCCAGGGGGTTAATTCACCCCTCCACTTT. The encoded protein is CASSIQGVNSPLHF.

This chain connects TRBV29-1 to TRBJ2-7, with 7 bases identical to TRBD2. Per germline, CDR1 SQVTM and CDR2 ANQGSEA. This CDR3 is built from 13 residues. Trimming removed 4 bases from V and 3 bases from J; junction bases left unmatched: 6. CDR3 loop: CSVGEGLRYEQYF. The CDR3 DNA sequence: TGCAGCGTTGGGGAGGGACTTCGCTACGAGCAGTACTTC.

This clone was counted once. V is TRBV5-4 and J is TRBJ2-2; D is ambiguous. Germline-derived CDR1 and CDR2 are SGHNT and YYREEE (reference sequence). V was clipped by 1 base and J by 2 bases, with 6 bases between them. There are 14 residues in the CDR3. The CDR3 reads CASSLPLNTGELFF. The CDR3 DNA follows: TGTGCCAGCAGCTTGCCCCTTAACACCGGGGAGCTGTTTTTT.

The V gene is TRBV28, the J gene TRBJ2-1, with D perhaps matching TRBD1 (5 bases). Germline CDR1 and CDR2: MDHEN and SYDVKM. The V gene lost 3 bases and the J gene lost 3 bases, with 12 bases spanning the gap. This CDR3 contains 15 residues. CDR3 residues: CASSFTSDSYNEQFF. The CDR3 DNA reads TGTGCCAGCAGTTTTACCTCTGACAGCTACAATGAGCAGTTCTTC.

V and J are TRBV5-1 and TRBJ2-3; 7 bases are a match to TRBD2. Per germline, CDR1 SGHRS and CDR2 YFSETQ. Losses at the gene ends were 0 bases for V and 6 bases for J; bases not matched to a gene: 7. CDR3 size: 15 residues. CDR3: CASSLGAGVADTQYF. CDR3 bases: TGCGCCAGCAGCTTGGGGGCGGGAGTGGCTGATACGCAGTATTTT. The full variable domain, with the rest looked up from reference TRBV5-1 and TRBJ2-3, is KAGVTQTPRYLIKTRGQQVTLSCSPISGHRSVSWYQQTPGQGLQFLFEYFSETQRNKGNFPGRFSGRQFSNSRSEMNVSTLELGDSALYLCASSLGAGVADTQYFGPGTRLTVL.

About this clone itself: Other DNA sequences in the sample encode the same CDR3. The chain joins TRBV5-1 to TRBJ1-5, with D hard to call. V shed 0 bases and J shed 4 bases, with 5 bases lying between them. CDR1 is SGHRS, CDR2 YFSETQ, per germline. The CDR3 has 13 amino acids. The CDR3 region has the DNA TGCGCCAGCAGCTTGGGACAAAATCAGCCCCAGCATTTT. It codes for CASSLGQNQPQHF.

V usage is TRBV19 and J usage is TRBJ1-2; 8 bases map to TRBD1. This CDR3 is 13 amino acids long. The J segment lost 4 bases and the V segment lost 5 bases, leaving 3 bases of the junction unmatched. Germline values: CDR1 LNHDA, CDR2 SQIVND (reference sequence). CDR3 sequence reads: CASSSTGGYGYTF. The CDR3, as DNA: TGTGCCAGTAGTTCAACAGGGGGCTATGGCTACACCTTC.

CDR3 in DNA: TGTGCCAGCAGTGAAAGTGGCAGGGGTAGGAAGTATTTT. Translating gives CASSESGRGRKYF. The chain carries TRBV6-1 and TRBJ2-3; maybe TRBD1 (6 bases). Between the trimmed V and J ends, which lost 2 bases and 13 bases, there was a span of 16 bases. This CDR3 is built from 13 residues. Germline V gene lookup returns CDR1 MNHNS and CDR2 SASEGT.

The gene calls are TRBV29-1 and TRBJ1-2; 8 nucleotides match TRBD1. This CDR3 spans 15 amino acids. Trimming cost V 7 bases and J 2 bases; bases outside gene matches: 12. The germline V gene encodes CDR1 SQVTM and CDR2 ANQGSEA. The DNA of the CDR3 is TGCAGCGCGTCTTCATGGAGGACAGGGAACTATGGCTACACCTTC. Translated, it gives CSASSWRTGNYGYTF.

This chain connects TRBV19 to TRBJ1-5; D is ambiguous. CDR1 and CDR2 (germline): LNHDA, SQIVND (reference sequence). V was cut by 4 bases and J by 0 bases, with 10 bases left in between. The CDR3 contains 15 residues. CDR3 sequence (DNA): TGTGCCAGTAGTAGGAGGGCCGATAGCAATCAGCCCCAGCATTTT. This sequence encodes CASSRRADSNQPQHF. The variable domain in full, completed from reference TRBV19 and TRBJ1-5, reads DGGITQSPKYLFRKEGQNVTLSCEQNLNHDAMYWYRQDPGQGLRLIYYSQIVNDFQKGDIAEGYSVSREKKESFPLTVTSAQKNPTAFYLCASSRRADSNQPQHFGDGTRLSIL.